These 10 T cell receptor beta chains originate from one sample sequenced in a study of T-cell reconstitution after alpha-beta-depleted transplantation in children. Unique molecular identifiers were incorporated during preparation of the TCRbeta library. MiXCR, run by TCRdb on the PCR reads, gives a single entry per CDR3 protein. The data show approximately 520,000 distinct CDR3 sequences, around a third seen once. The sequencing used PBMCs from the stem cell graft donor, collected from the stem cell graft. These receptors came from a human donor who donated a stem cell graft to a child with aplastic anemia.

This clonotype appeared a single time. This chain links TRBV3-1 with TRBJ2-1, with 12 bases matching TRBD2. The CDR3 extends over 16 amino acids. The junction had 7 bases not matched to a gene; V was cut back by 3 bases and J by 7 bases. Germline V gene lookup returns CDR1 LGHDT and CDR2 YNNKEL (reference sequence). The CDR3 is CASSHLAGGPRNEQFF. CDR3 nucleotide sequence: TGTGCCAGCAGCCATCTAGCGGGAGGGCCGAGGAATGAGCAGTTCTTC.

This clonotype was observed a handful of times. This chain connects TRBV28 to TRBJ1-1, with D maybe TRBD1 (6 bases). Trimming removed 2 bases at V and 4 bases at J, with 8 bases between. The germline V gene encodes CDR1 MDHEN and CDR2 SYDVKM. The CDR3 loop spans 13 amino acids. The CDR3 spells CASSLTGFTEAFF. The CDR3 DNA sequence: TGTGCCAGCAGTTTAACAGGGTTCACTGAAGCTTTCTTT.

The chain combines TRBV20-1 with TRBJ2-7, with unresolved D. Trimming removed 5 bases at V and 3 bases at J, with 20 bases between. Germline-derived CDR1 and CDR2 are DFQATT and SNEGSKA (reference sequence). The CDR3 is 15 residues long. The DNA for the CDR3 is TGCAGTGCTCTACCGACGACATCCCCGAACTACGAGCAGTACTTC. Its protein product is CSALPTTSPNYEQYF.

This clonotype was seen more than once but under ten times. The chain recombines TRBV20-1 with TRBJ2-2; D unclear. Trimming stripped 3 bases from V and 2 bases from J, with 10 bases between. This CDR3 comprises 14 residues. CDR1 DFQATT and CDR2 SNEGSKA come from the germline V gene (reference sequence). The CDR3 DNA reads as TGCAGTGCTAGGCTTCGAGTTAACACCGGGGAGCTGTTTTTT. It translates to CSARLRVNTGELFF.

This clonotype was seen more than once but under ten times. The chain recombines TRBV20-1 with TRBJ2-5; the match to TRBD1 covers 9 bases. CDR3 length: 13 residues. The germline CDR1 and CDR2 sequences are DFQATT and SNEGSKA (reference sequence). J gave up 4 bases and V 6 bases, and 6 bases lay outside the gene matches. CDR3 sequence: CSARQGGGETQYF. DNA of the CDR3: TGCAGTGCCAGACAGGGGGGCGGAGAGACCCAGTACTTC.

The chain couples TRBV7-2 to TRBJ2-3; 7 bases line up with TRBD2. CDR1 and CDR2 from the germline V gene are SGHTA and FQGNSA. CDR3 length: 15 residues. V lost 1 base and J lost 7; bases outside the gene matches: 8. This CDR3 reads CASSLEWRGRNTQYF. CDR3 bases: TGTGCCAGCAGCTTAGAGTGGCGCGGGAGAAATACGCAGTATTTT.

The CDR3 coding sequence is TGCGCCAGCAGCCAAGACTATAACGATCAGCCCCAGCATTTT. This gives the protein CASSQDYNDQPQHF. The V call is TRBV4-3, the J call TRBJ1-5; no clear D. V shed 0 bases and J shed 5 bases, with 8 bases lying between them. The CDR3 covers 14 residues. CDR1 is LGHNA, CDR2 YSLEER, per germline.

The chain uses TRBV24-1 and TRBJ2-5; D is uncertain. Germline V CDR1 and CDR2: KGHDR, SFDVKD. Trimming removed 4 bases from V and 2 bases from J, with 13 bases in between. This CDR3 region has 15 residues. This chain's CDR3 is CATSDSGYPQETQYF. The CDR3 nucleotides read TGTGCCACCAGTGACTCCGGGTATCCTCAAGAGACCCAGTACTTC.

This clonotype occurred a few times. The V and J genes are TRBV20-1 and TRBJ2-1; 14 nucleotides line up with TRBD2. The germline V gene has CDR1 DFQATT and CDR2 SNEGSKA (reference sequence). The CDR3 contains 16 residues. V dropped 3 bases and J dropped 7; count of bases not matched to a gene: 8. The CDR3 region is CSASLFGTSGGNEQFF. CDR3 bases: TGCAGTGCTAGTTTATTTGGGACTAGCGGGGGAAATGAGCAGTTCTTC.

The chain's CDR3 is CASSYGTYNNEQFF. The CDR3 coding sequence is TGTGCCAGCAGTTATGGTACCTATAACAATGAGCAGTTCTTC. The rearrangement uses TRBV12-3 or TRBV12-4 and TRBJ2-1; D remains unclear. The CDR3 spans 14 residues. V was pared by 4 bases and J by 5 bases, with 12 bases between.